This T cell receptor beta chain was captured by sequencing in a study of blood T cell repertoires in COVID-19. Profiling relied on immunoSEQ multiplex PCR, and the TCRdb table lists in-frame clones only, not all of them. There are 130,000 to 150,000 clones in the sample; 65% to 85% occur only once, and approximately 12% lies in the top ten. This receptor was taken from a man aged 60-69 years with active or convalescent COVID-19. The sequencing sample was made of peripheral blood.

CDR3 sequence reads: CASSSLAGGTDTQYF. The CDR3 DNA follows: TGTGCCAGCAGCTCCCTAGCGGGAGGAACAGATACGCAGTATTTT. This sequence joins TRBV7-3 and TRBJ2-3; 11 bases align to TRBD2. The germline V gene encodes CDR1 SGHTA and CDR2 FQGTGA. The length of the CDR3 is 15 residues. J gave up 3 bases and V 4 bases, and 3 bases lay outside the gene matches.